This TCR beta chain was recovered during a study of T-cell reconstitution after alpha-beta-depleted transplantation in children. The authors prepared the TCRbeta library with unique molecular identifiers. Each CDR3 protein gets one entry after TCRdb re-called the PCR reads with MiXCR. The sample shows 70,000 to 95,000 distinct CDR3 sequences, approximately 12% of them seen only once. Germline lookup yields CDR1 KGHDR and CDR2 SFDVKD. The CDR3 is made up of 15 amino acids. V shed 3 bases and J 6 bases; nucleotides not matched to a gene: 4. The sample here was PBMCs from the stem cell graft donor, taken from the stem cell graft. The receptor's source is a human donor who donated a stem cell graft to a child with inherited bone marrow failure. The V call is TRBV24-1, the J call TRBJ2-1, with 10 bases that match TRBD2. The CDR3 region is CATSDPRTSGNEQFF. CDR3 bases: TGTGCCACCAGTGATCCAAGGACTAGCGGCAATGAGCAGTTCTTC.